A single sample gave rise to the 32 T cell receptor beta chains below, sequenced in a study of T cells in women clearing cervical HPV infection. Libraries were prepared by immunoSEQ multiplex PCR; TCRdb keeps only in-frame clonotypes and omits some of them. This table lists approximately 31,000 clones. Specimen: blood buffy coat. The receptors shown here come from a woman aged 18-70 years with a cervical HPV16 infection that either progressed to CIN3+ or cleared (not recorded which).

In the case of this clone: The missing CDR3 end, 3 residues past where the read stops, is filled in from the germline J gene. This chain links TRBV18 with TRBJ2-7, with 7 bases fitting TRBD1. The V segment lost 5 bases and the J segment 3 bases; nucleotides outside the gene matches: 4. Germline CDR1 reads KGHSH; CDR2 reads LQKENI. The CDR3 is 13 residues long. The CDR3 spells CASSETGIYEQYF. Incomplete CDR3 DNA: TGTGCCAGCTCAGAGACAGGGATCTACGAG.

A remark on this clone: The read ends 3 residues shy of where the CDR3 ends; the end is completed using the germline J gene. The rearrangement links TRBV6-4 to TRBJ2-1; 9 bases fit TRBD1. The CDR3 is 15 amino acids. Germline V lookup: CDR1 MRHNA, CDR2 SNTAGT. With 4 bases clipped from V and 3 bases from J, the junction kept 4 bases outside the gene matches. The CDR3 protein is CASSARQGGYNEQFF. CDR3 DNA (partial): TGTGCCAGCAGTGCGCGACAGGGGGGCTACAATGAG.

For this clone: The read ends 3 residues before the CDR3 terminus; that terminus is restored from the germline J gene. This chain links TRBV6-2 or TRBV6-3 with TRBJ2-2, with unresolved D. Deletions cut 4 bases from V and 1 base from J, with 7 bases between. The CDR3 extends over 14 amino acids. Germline V lookup: CDR1 MNHEY, CDR2 SVGEGT. The CDR3 spells CASSSYMNTGELFF. The DNA read from the CDR3 is TGTGCCAGCAGTTCGTACATGAACACCGGGGAG.

As concerns this clone: Sequencing ends 3 residues short of the CDR3 end; the germline J gene provides the rest. The chain is built from TRBV28 and TRBJ1-1; D not resolved. V lost 4 bases to trimming and J lost 1 base, with 7 bases between them. Germline CDR1 MDHEN, CDR2 SYDVKM. The length of the CDR3 is 13 residues. The CDR3 bases that were read are TGTGCCAGCAGTTGGGCAGGGAACACTGAA. This translates into CASSWAGNTE. The entire CDR3 is CASSWAGNTEAFF.

Points on this clone: The CDR3 end is not reached by the read, which stops 3 residues before it; the germline J gene fills it in. The J gene is TRBJ2-1, the V gene TRBV5-4; 9 bases fit TRBD2. There are 15 residues in the CDR3. Germline-derived CDR1 and CDR2 are SGHNT and YYREEE (reference sequence). J gave up 9 bases and V 1 base, and 8 bases lay outside the gene matches. The sequenced part of the CDR3 DNA is TGTGCCAGCAGCTTGAGGCGGGAGGGCCGGGGTGAG. Protein: CASSLRREGRGE. The whole CDR3 region reads CASSLRREGRGEQFF. The full variable domain, its missing parts supplied by reference TRBV5-4 and TRBJ2-1, is ETGVTQSPTHLIKTRGQQVTLRCSSQSGHNTVSWYQQALGQGPQFIFQYYREEENGRGNFPPRFSGLQFPNYSSELNVNALELDDSALYLCASSLRREGRGEQFFGPGTRLTVL.

On this clone itself: The CDR3 end falls 3 residues outside the read, so it is completed with the germline J gene. The chain couples TRBV20-1 to TRBJ2-7; 10 bases align to TRBD2. The trim removed 1 base at V and 6 bases at J, leaving 18 bases unmatched. Germline V gives CDR1 DFQATT, CDR2 SNEGSKA (reference sequence). The CDR3 totals 18 residues. The part of the CDR3 DNA that was read is TGCAGTGCTAGAGTAAAGGCGGCTAGCGGGAGTGTTTGGTTCGAG. It codes for CSARVKAASGSVWFE. The CDR3, in full, reads CSARVKAASGSVWFEQYF.

Note on this clone: The DNA ends 3 residues before the CDR3 does, and the rest of the CDR3 is filled in from the germline J gene. The rearrangement joins TRBV28 to TRBJ2-5; 9 nucleotides agree with TRBD1. CDR1 is MDHEN and CDR2 is SYDVKM in the germline V gene. The CDR3 runs 15 residues. The J segment lost 2 bases and the V segment lost 1 base, leaving 2 bases of the junction unmatched. The CDR3 bases that were read are TGTGCCAGCAGTTTATTGGGACAGGGACAAGAGACC. It specifies CASSLLGQGQET. The full-length CDR3 reads as CASSLLGQGQETQYF.

In regard to this clone: The read is 3 residues too short to cover the CDR3 end, so that end is filled in from the germline J gene. The V and J genes are TRBV7-6 and TRBJ1-1; D gene ambiguous. The CDR3 has 15 residues. CDR1 SGHVS and CDR2 FNYEAQ come from the germline V gene. The ends were cut back, 0 bases at V and 1 base at J, with 9 bases in the middle. The CDR3 bases that were read are TGTGCCAGCAGCTTAGCCAGAGGTGGGAACACTGAA. Encoded protein: CASSLARGGNTE. The complete CDR3 sequence is CASSLARGGNTEAFF.

Remarks on this clone: The read comes to an end 3 residues before the CDR3 does, leaving the germline J gene to fill in the end. The chain recombines TRBV5-1 with TRBJ2-1, with 13 bases aligning to TRBD2. Germline assignment: CDR1 SGHRS and CDR2 YFSETQ. Unmatched junction bases numbered 3, after V lost 3 bases and J lost 3 bases. The CDR3 is 16 residues long. CDR3 sequence reads: CASSSGTSGIYNEQFF. CDR3 DNA (partial): TGCGCCAGCAGCTCCGGGACTAGCGGGATCTACAATGAG.

For this clone: The read ends 3 residues before the CDR3 terminus; that terminus is restored from the germline J gene. The rearrangement joins TRBV5-6 to TRBJ1-1, with 7 bases identical to TRBD1. The CDR3 totals 14 residues. V lost 1 base, J lost 1 base, and 1 base stayed unmatched. The germline V gene has CDR1 SGHDT and CDR2 YYEEEE. Partial CDR3 DNA: TGTGCCAGCAGCTTGTACAGGGGGAACACTGAA. It encodes CASSLYRGNTE. Given in full, the CDR3 is CASSLYRGNTEAFF. The whole variable domain, filled in from reference TRBV5-6 and TRBJ1-1, reads DAGVTQSPTHLIKTRGQQVTLRCSPKSGHDTVSWYQQALGQGPQFIFQYYEEEERQRGNFPDRFSGHQFPNYSSELNVNALLLGDSALYLCASSLYRGNTEAFFGQGTRLTVV.

Note on this clone: The read terminates 3 residues ahead of where the CDR3 ends, so the germline J gene completes it. This sequence joins TRBV19 and TRBJ2-3, with TRBD1 identical over 8 bases. Unmatched junction bases numbered 5, after V lost 5 bases and J lost 1 base. From germline, CDR1 is LNHDA and CDR2 SQIVND (reference sequence). This CDR3 has 15 amino acids. The CDR3: CASSLPGQGTDTQYF. The CDR3 bases that were read are TGTGCCAGTAGTTTACCGGGACAGGGCACAGATACG.

Regarding this clone: The DNA ends 3 residues before the CDR3 does, and the rest of the CDR3 is filled in from the germline J gene. The chain combines TRBV5-1 with TRBJ1-2, with unresolved D. Germline V gene sequence: CDR1 SGHRS, CDR2 YFSETQ. The V end was cut by 7 bases, the J end by 5 bases, with 21 bases between. The CDR3 runs 15 residues. The covered CDR3 bases are TGCGCCAGCCGTCCCGGTGGAGGTCGCGGGTATGGC. Translation gives CASRPGGGRGYG. The complete CDR3 protein is CASRPGGGRGYGYTF.

Points on this clone: The CDR3 is cut off 3 residues early in the read; its end comes from the germline J gene. The rearrangement joins TRBV19 to TRBJ1-1; the D is unclear. Per the germline V gene, CDR1 is LNHDA and CDR2 is SQIVND (reference sequence). This CDR3 has 15 amino acids. The V and J ends lost 0 bases and 5 bases respectively, with 13 bases between them. The sequenced part of the CDR3 DNA is TGTGCCAGTAGTATAGACTCAGGTAGTGAGACTGAA. Translating it yields CASSIDSGSETE. The entire CDR3 protein is CASSIDSGSETEAFF.

Points on this clone: Read coverage stops 3 residues before the CDR3 terminus; the germline J gene supplies the remainder. This chain uses TRBV29-1 with TRBJ2-2; D possibly corresponds to TRBD1 (6 bases). V lost 5 bases and J lost 1, with 11 bases in between. The CDR3 runs 14 residues. Germline V gene lookup returns CDR1 SQVTM and CDR2 ANQGSEA. The CDR3 protein is CSVLLDRNTGELFF. CDR3 DNA, as far as it was read: TGCAGCGTTTTATTGGACAGGAACACCGGGGAG.

On this clone itself: The CDR3 end is not reached by the read, which stops 3 residues before it; the germline J gene fills it in. V and J are TRBV30 and TRBJ2-5; D is perhaps TRBD1 (5 bases). The V and J ends lost 1 base and 7 bases respectively, with 13 bases between them. Germline lookup yields CDR1 GTSNPN and CDR2 SVGIG (reference sequence). The CDR3 consists of 13 residues. This CDR3 reads CAWSAGVRGTQYF. The CDR3 DNA, read in part, is TGTGCCTGGAGTGCTGGGGTTAGGGGGACC.

To note about this clone: Its ends do not fully match the called genes, so a read error is possible. Sequencing ends 3 residues short of the CDR3 end; the germline J gene provides the rest. V gene TRBV4-2 combines with J gene TRBJ2-6; possibly TRBD1 for D (6 bases). The germline CDR1 and CDR2 sequences are LGHNA and YNFKEQ. The CDR3 is 16 residues long. CDR3 region: CASSQGPPSGANVLTF. The part of the CDR3 DNA that was read is TGCGCCAGCAGCCAGGGGCCCCCGAGTGGGGCCAACGTC.

Regarding this clone: The read gets to within 3 residues of the CDR3 end, and the germline J gene fills in the rest. The genes are TRBV19 and TRBJ1-6, with 9 bases identical to TRBD1. The CDR3 covers 14 residues. Trimming took 5 bases from V and 6 from J; bases not matched to a gene: 2. CDR1 is LNHDA, CDR2 SQIVND, per germline (reference sequence). CDR3 residues: CASSEDRGNSPLHF. The DNA read from the CDR3 is TGTGCCAGTAGTGAGGACAGGGGTAATTCACCC.

In regard to this clone: The CDR3 extends 3 residues past the end of the read, so its final part is completed from the germline J gene. The V and J genes are TRBV20-1 and TRBJ2-1; D gene ambiguous. Trimming removed 0 bases at V and 1 base at J, with 7 bases between. Germline-derived CDR1 and CDR2 are DFQATT and SNEGSKA (reference sequence). The CDR3 contains 14 residues. The sequenced part of the CDR3 DNA is TGCAGTGCTAGAGATTCGGGTTCCTACAATGAG. Residues: CSARDSGSYNE. The whole CDR3 reads CSARDSGSYNEQFF.

To note about this clone: The CDR3 end is not reached by the read, which stops 3 residues before it; the germline J gene fills it in. The rearrangement links TRBV2 to TRBJ2-1; 10 bases line up with TRBD2. Germline values: CDR1 SNHLY, CDR2 FYNNEI. V dropped 8 bases and J dropped 4; count of bases not matched to a gene: 8. The CDR3 has 15 residues. The sequenced part of the CDR3 DNA is TGTGCCAGCTGCATCGGGACTAGCGCTTACAATGAG. It translates to CASCIGTSAYNE. The entire CDR3 protein reads CASCIGTSAYNEQFF.

For this clone: Sequencing ends 3 residues short of the CDR3 end; the germline J gene provides the rest. This chain connects TRBV2 to TRBJ1-5; the D gene is possibly TRBD1 (6 bases). Trimming stripped 5 bases from V and 1 base from J, with 12 bases between. Germline V lookup: CDR1 SNHLY, CDR2 FYNNEI. CDR3 size: 15 residues. Partial CDR3 DNA: TGTGCCAGCAGTAAACAGGGCTCAAGCAATCAGCCC. It is translated as CASSKQGSSNQP. The whole CDR3 reads CASSKQGSSNQPQHF.

In regard to this clone: The read comes to an end 3 residues before the CDR3 does, leaving the germline J gene to fill in the end. This chain links TRBV5-1 with TRBJ1-4; D unresolved. CDR3 length: 15 amino acids. CDR1 and CDR2 from the germline V gene are SGHRS and YFSETQ. The germline V and J ends were trimmed by 0 bases and 0 bases, with 6 bases remaining between them. The CDR3 reads CASSLVAATNEKLFF. The CDR3 bases that were read are TGCGCCAGCAGCTTGGTTGCAGCAACTAATGAAAAA.

As for this clone: The read finishes 3 residues shy of the CDR3 end, and the germline J gene is used to complete it. The chain carries TRBV7-2 and TRBJ1-6; a weak D match, TRBD1 (6 bases). The V and J ends lost 3 bases and 8 bases respectively, with 11 bases between them. Germline V gives CDR1 SGHTA, CDR2 FQGNSA. There are 14 residues in the CDR3. Incomplete CDR3 DNA: TGTGCCAGCAGCTTGAGGGGGGGAGATTCACCC. Residues: CASSLRGGDSP. The whole CDR3 is CASSLRGGDSPLHF. The variable domain in full, with the rest retrieved from reference TRBV7-2 and TRBJ1-6, is GAGVSQSPSNKVTEKGKDVELRCDPISGHTALYWYRQSLGQGLEFLIYFQGNSAPDKSGLPSDRFSAERTGGSVSTLTIQRTQQEDSAVYLCASSLRGGDSPLHFGNGTRLTVT.

About this clone: From the germline J gene comes the end of the CDR3, since the read stops 3 residues before it. The chain links TRBV2 to TRBJ2-3, with 13 bases aligning to TRBD2. The CDR3 runs to 17 residues. J was trimmed by 4 bases and V by 6 bases; bases with no gene match: 10. Germline assignment: CDR1 SNHLY and CDR2 FYNNEI. CDR3 bases read: TGTGCCAGCAGGGTCTCCGGACTAGCGGGAGTGGCAGATACG. It yields the protein CASRVSGLAGVADT. The complete CDR3 reads CASRVSGLAGVADTQYF.

Of note for this clone: The CDR3 goes on 3 residues after the read ends, and that part is filled in from the germline J gene. This chain connects TRBV30 to TRBJ2-6, with unresolved D. CDR3 size: 15 residues. V lost 0 bases and J lost 2, with 8 bases in between. Germline CDR1 is GTSNPN and CDR2 is SVGIG (reference sequence). Incomplete CDR3 DNA: TGTGCCTGGAGTGTACTTCGGGCTGGGGCCAACGTC. This codes for CAWSVLRAGANV. The whole CDR3 sequence is CAWSVLRAGANVLTF. The full variable domain, rest sourced from reference TRBV30 and TRBJ2-6, is SQTIHQWPATLVQPVGSPLSLECTVEGTSNPNLYWYRQAAGRGLQLLFYSVGIGQISSEVPQNLSASRPQDRQFILSSKKLLLSDSGFYLCAWSVLRAGANVLTFGAGSRLTVL.

Comments on this clone: The CDR3 end falls 3 residues outside the read, so it is completed with the germline J gene. The chain is built from TRBV7-2 and TRBJ2-7, with 8 nucleotides matching TRBD2. Trimming took 5 bases from V and 0 from J; bases not matched to a gene: 3. Per the germline V gene, CDR1 is SGHTA and CDR2 is FQGNSA. The CDR3 is 14 residues long. CDR3 DNA (partial): TGTGCCAGCAGCCAACTAGCGGACTCCTACGAG. Translating gives CASSQLADSYE. The complete CDR3 sequence is CASSQLADSYEQYF. Supplemented by reference TRBV7-2 and TRBJ2-7, the full variable domain reads GAGVSQSPSNKVTEKGKDVELRCDPISGHTALYWYRQSLGQGLEFLIYFQGNSAPDKSGLPSDRFSAERTGGSVSTLTIQRTQQEDSAVYLCASSQLADSYEQYFGPGTRLTVT.

A word on this clone: The read stops 3 residues short of the end of the CDR3; the missing end is completed from the germline J gene. The V gene is TRBV30, the J gene TRBJ2-7; no firm D call. The germline V gene encodes CDR1 GTSNPN and CDR2 SVGIG (reference sequence). The CDR3 is 13 residues long. The V gene lost 3 bases and the J gene lost 1 base, with 10 bases spanning the gap. The sequenced CDR3 bases are TGTGCCTGGAGGCGTCGTTGGTCCTACGAG. This sequence encodes CAWRRRWSYE. The CDR3 in its entirety is CAWRRRWSYEQYF.

The covered CDR3 bases are TGTGCCAGCAGCCCGTCTAGCGTCTACAATGAG. Translating gives CASSPSSVYNE. The whole CDR3 sequence reads CASSPSSVYNEQFF. The chain couples TRBV7-2 to TRBJ2-1, with TRBD2 as a possible D gene (6 bases). Read data end 3 residues before the CDR3 end; the end is taken from the germline J gene. Germline CDR1 is SGHTA and CDR2 is FQGNSA. CDR3 length: 14 residues. The V gene lost 5 bases and the J gene lost 3 bases, with 11 bases spanning the gap.

As to this clone: The CDR3 end falls 3 residues outside the read, so it is completed with the germline J gene. This rearrangement joins TRBV20-1 to TRBJ2-7; 8 bases are shared with TRBD1. J lost 5 bases, V lost 4 bases, and 10 bases had no gene match. Germline lookup yields CDR1 DFQATT and CDR2 SNEGSKA (reference sequence). This CDR3 spans 14 amino acids. Partial CDR3 DNA: TGCAGTGCTAACTACGACAGGGGCGGAAACGAG. Translated, it gives CSANYDRGGNE. The entire CDR3 is CSANYDRGGNEQYF.

To note about this clone: The DNA ends 3 residues before the CDR3 does, and the rest of the CDR3 is filled in from the germline J gene. V is TRBV7-2 and J is TRBJ1-2; 10 nucleotides agree with TRBD1. This CDR3 contains 17 residues. Germline V gene sequence: CDR1 SGHTA, CDR2 FQGNSA. The sequenced part of the CDR3 DNA is TGTGCCAGCAGCTTAGCGCCTCTCGGGACAGGGGAATCCGGC. Protein: CASSLAPLGTGESG. In full, the CDR3 is CASSLAPLGTGESGYTF.

Remarks on this clone: Read sequence stops 3 residues before the CDR3 end, and the germline J gene provides the missing end. This chain connects TRBV6-2 or TRBV6-3 to TRBJ2-3; 7 bases match TRBD1. The length of the CDR3 is 15 residues. V gave up 2 bases and J gave up 4 bases; unmatched junction bases: 6. Germline V CDR1 and CDR2: MNHEY, SVGEGT. CDR3 amino acids: CASSYQQGSADTQYF. The covered CDR3 bases are TGTGCCAGCAGTTACCAACAGGGGTCGGCAGATACG.

With regard to this clone: Read coverage stops 3 residues before the CDR3 terminus; the germline J gene supplies the remainder. V gene TRBV12-3 or TRBV12-4 combines with J gene TRBJ2-7; the match to TRBD1 covers 8 bases. The CDR3 spans 13 residues. J lost 5 bases, V lost 2 bases, and 2 bases had no gene match. CDR3: CASSLTGGHEQYF. The sequenced CDR3 bases are TGTGCCAGCAGTTTAACAGGGGGACACGAG.

On this clone: The sequence runs out 3 residues before the end of the CDR3; the remainder is reconstructed from the germline J gene. The V and J genes are TRBV18 and TRBJ1-6; the match to TRBD1 covers 7 bases. Germline V CDR1 and CDR2: KGHSH, LQKENI. V trimming: 3 bases; J trimming: 5 bases; junction bases outside the gene matches: 4. This CDR3 has 15 residues. The sequenced CDR3 bases are TGTGCCAGCTCACCGCGGGACAGTGATAATTCACCC. It specifies CASSPRDSDNSP. Given in full, the CDR3 is CASSPRDSDNSPLHF.